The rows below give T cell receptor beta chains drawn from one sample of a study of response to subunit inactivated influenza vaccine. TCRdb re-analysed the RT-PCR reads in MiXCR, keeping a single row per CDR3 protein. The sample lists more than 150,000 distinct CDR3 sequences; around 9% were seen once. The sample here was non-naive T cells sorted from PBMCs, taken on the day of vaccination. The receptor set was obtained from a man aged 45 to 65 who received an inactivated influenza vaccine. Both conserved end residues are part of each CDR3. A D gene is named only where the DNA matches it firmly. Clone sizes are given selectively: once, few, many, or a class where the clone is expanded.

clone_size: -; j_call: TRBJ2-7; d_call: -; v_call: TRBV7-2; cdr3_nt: TGTGCCAGCAGCCAATCCCCGTGGGGCGGGGACGAGCAGTACTTC; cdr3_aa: CASSQSPWGGDEQYF
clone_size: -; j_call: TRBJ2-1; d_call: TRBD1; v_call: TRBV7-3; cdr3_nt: TGTGCCAGCAGCCTGAAGGACAGGGGGGAGCAGTTCTTC; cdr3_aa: CASSLKDRGEQFF
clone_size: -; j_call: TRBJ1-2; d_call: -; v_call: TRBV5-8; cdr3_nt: TGTGCCAGCAGCTTGGGCGGCAGTAACTATGGCTACACCTTC; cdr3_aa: CASSLGGSNYGYTF
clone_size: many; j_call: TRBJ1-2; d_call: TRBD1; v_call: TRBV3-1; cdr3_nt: TGTGCCAGCAGCCCCACGGGACAGGGGGTTTACGGCTACACCTTC; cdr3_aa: CASSPTGQGVYGYTF
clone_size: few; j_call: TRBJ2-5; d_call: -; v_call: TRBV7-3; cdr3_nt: TGTGCCAGCAGCTTGACAGGAAAAGAGACCCAGTACTTC; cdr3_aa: CASSLTGKETQYF
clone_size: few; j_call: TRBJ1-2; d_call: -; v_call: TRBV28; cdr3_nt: TGTGCCAGCAGTTCGGGCAGGGAGAATGGCTACACCTTC; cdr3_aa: CASSSGRENGYTF
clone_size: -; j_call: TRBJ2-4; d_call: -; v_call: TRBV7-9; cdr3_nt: TGTGCCAGCAGCTTAGTCATGAACATTCAGTACTTC; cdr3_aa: CASSLVMNIQYF
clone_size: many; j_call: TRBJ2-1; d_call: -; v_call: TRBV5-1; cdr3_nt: TGCGCCAGCAGCTTACAGAATGAGCAGTTCTTC; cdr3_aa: CASSLQNEQFF
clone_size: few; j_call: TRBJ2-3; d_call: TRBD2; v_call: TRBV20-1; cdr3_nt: TGCAGTGCTAGAGTCTTAACGGGGACTAGCGGGAGTCGTCAGCCAGATACGCAGTATTTT; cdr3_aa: CSARVLTGTSGSRQPDTQYF
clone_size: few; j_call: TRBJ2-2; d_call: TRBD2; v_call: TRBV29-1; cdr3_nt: TGCAGCGCCACGATCCCTAGCGGGAGTTGGGGCGGGGAGCTGTTTTTT; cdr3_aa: CSATIPSGSWGGELFF
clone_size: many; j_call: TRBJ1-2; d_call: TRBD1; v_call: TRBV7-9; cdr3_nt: TGTGCCAGCAGCGAATCCGGGACAGGGGATGGCTACACCTTC; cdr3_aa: CASSESGTGDGYTF
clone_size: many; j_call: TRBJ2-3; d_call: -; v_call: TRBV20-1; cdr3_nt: TGCAGTGCGGATCTGCGGGATAGCACAGATACGCAGTATTTT; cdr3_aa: CSADLRDSTDTQYF
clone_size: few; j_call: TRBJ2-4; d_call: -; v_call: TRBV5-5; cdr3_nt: TGTGCCAGCAACCAGCCAGGGAGAGGAAACATTCAGTACTTC; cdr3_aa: CASNQPGRGNIQYF
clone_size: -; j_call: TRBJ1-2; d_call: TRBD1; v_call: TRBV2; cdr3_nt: TGTGCCAGCAGTGAAGCGACAGGGTATGGCTACACCTTC; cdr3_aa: CASSEATGYGYTF
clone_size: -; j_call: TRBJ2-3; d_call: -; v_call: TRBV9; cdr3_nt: TGTGCCAGCAGCGGGGACCGTAATACGCAGTATTTT; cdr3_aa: CASSGDRNTQYF
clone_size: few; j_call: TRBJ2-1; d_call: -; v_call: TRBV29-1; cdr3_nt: TGCAGCGTTGAAGCTGGGGTTTTCGATGAGCAGTTCTTC; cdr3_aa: CSVEAGVFDEQFF
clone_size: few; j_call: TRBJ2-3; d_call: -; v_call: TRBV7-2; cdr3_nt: TGTGCAAGCAAGGGGCAGACCACAGATACGCAGTATTTT; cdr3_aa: CASKGQTTDTQYF
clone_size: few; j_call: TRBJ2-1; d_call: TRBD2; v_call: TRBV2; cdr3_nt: TGTGCCAGCAGTGTTGTTAGCGGGACCTACAATGAGCAGTTCTTC; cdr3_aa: CASSVVSGTYNEQFF
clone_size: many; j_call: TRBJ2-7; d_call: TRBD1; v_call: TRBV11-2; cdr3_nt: TGTGCCAGCAGCTACCTAGGACAGGCTCCCTACTTC; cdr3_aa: CASSYLGQAPYF
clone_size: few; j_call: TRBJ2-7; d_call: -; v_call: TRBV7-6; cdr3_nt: TGTGCCAGCAGCTTAGAAGAGGGTCTCTACGAGCAGTACTTC; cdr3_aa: CASSLEEGLYEQYF
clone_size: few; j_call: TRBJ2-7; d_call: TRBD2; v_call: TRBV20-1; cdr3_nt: TGCAGTGCTAGAAAGCCTAGCGGAACCTACGAGCAGTACTTC; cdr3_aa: CSARKPSGTYEQYF
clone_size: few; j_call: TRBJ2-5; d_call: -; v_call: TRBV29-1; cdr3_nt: TGCAGCGTTACGATGGGAAGGTTTAACGTAGAGACCCAGTACTTC; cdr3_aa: CSVTMGRFNVETQYF
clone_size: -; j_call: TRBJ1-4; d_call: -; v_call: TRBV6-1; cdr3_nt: TGTGCCAGCAGGGGACTTTTCCTTAATGAAAAACTGTTTTTT; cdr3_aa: CASRGLFLNEKLFF
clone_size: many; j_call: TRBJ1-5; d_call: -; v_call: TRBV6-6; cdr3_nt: TGTGCCAGCAGAGGACGGGAGAATCAGCCCCAGCATTTT; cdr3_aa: CASRGRENQPQHF
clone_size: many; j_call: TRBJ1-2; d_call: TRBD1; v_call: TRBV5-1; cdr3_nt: TGCGCCAGCAGCAGAACACAGGGGGCTGATGGCTACACCTTC; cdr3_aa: CASSRTQGADGYTF
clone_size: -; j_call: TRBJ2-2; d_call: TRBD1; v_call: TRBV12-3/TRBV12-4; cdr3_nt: TGTGCCAGCAGTGGAGACAGGGCCGGGGAGCTGTTTTTT; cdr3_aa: CASSGDRAGELFF
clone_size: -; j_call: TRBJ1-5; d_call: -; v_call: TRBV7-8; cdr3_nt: TGTGCCAGCAGCGCACGGACTCAGGGGATGGGGAGCAATCAGCCCCAGCATTTT; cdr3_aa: CASSARTQGMGSNQPQHF
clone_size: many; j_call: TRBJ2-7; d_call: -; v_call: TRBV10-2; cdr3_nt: TGCGCCAGCAGTGAGTCAACAGGCCTACCCTACGAGCAGTACTTC; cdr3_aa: CASSESTGLPYEQYF
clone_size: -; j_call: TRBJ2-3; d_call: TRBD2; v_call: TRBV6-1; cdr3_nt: TGTGCCAGCCATGCGGGGGGGGCGCAGACAGATACGCAGTATTTT; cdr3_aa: CASHAGGAQTDTQYF
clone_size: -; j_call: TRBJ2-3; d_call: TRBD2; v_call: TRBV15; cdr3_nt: TGTGCCACCAGCAGGACCTTAGGGACTAGCCGGCATCCTAGCACAGATACGCAGTATTTT; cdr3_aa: CATSRTLGTSRHPSTDTQYF
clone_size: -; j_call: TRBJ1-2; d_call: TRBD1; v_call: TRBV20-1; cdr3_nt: TGCAGTGCTATACAGGGGAGGAGTGGCTACACCTTC; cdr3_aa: CSAIQGRSGYTF
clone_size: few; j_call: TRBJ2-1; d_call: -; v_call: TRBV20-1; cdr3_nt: TGCAGTGCTGGAGGTAGCGCCAGGGGCAGGCAGCAGTTCTTC; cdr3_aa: CSAGGSARGRQQFF
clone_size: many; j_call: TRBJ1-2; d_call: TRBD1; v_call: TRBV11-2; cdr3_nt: TGTGCCAGCAGCTCCGCGACAGGGATAAACTATGGCTACACCTTC; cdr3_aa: CASSSATGINYGYTF
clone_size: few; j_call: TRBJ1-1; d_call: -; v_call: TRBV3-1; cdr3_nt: TGTGCCAGCGGCCAAGCGGAGGACAGCACTGAAGCTTTCTTT; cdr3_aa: CASGQAEDSTEAFF
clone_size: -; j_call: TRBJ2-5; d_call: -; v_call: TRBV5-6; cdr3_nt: TGTGCCAGCAGCTTGGGGTTGGGAAAGGGAGAGACCCAGTACTTC; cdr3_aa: CASSLGLGKGETQYF
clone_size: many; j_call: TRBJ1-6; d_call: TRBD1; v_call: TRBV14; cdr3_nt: TGTGCCAGCAGACAGCGACAGGGCTTTAATTCACCCCTCCACTTT; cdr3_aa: CASRQRQGFNSPLHF
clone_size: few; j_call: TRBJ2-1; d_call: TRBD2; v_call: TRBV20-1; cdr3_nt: TGCAGTGCTAGCCGGGACTATGGAAAGCAGTTCTTC; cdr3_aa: CSASRDYGKQFF
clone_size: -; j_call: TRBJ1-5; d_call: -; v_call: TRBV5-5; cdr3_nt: TGTGCAAGCAGCTTGGCTATTGGTGGCAATCGGCCCCAGCATTTT; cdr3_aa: CASSLAIGGNRPQHF
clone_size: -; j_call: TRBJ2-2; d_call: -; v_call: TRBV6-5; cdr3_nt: TGTGCCAGCAGTTACCTGGGGAAGGGCACCGGGGAGCTGTTTTTT; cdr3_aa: CASSYLGKGTGELFF
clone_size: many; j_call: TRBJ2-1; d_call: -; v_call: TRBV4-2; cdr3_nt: TGTGCCAGCAGATCACCCATCGGTAAATTCCCCAATGAGCAGTTCTTC; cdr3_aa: CASRSPIGKFPNEQFF
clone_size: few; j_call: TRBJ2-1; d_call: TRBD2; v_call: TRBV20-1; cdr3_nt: TGCAGTGCTAGAGATGTACTAGCGGGAGGGTCTGAGCAGTTCTTC; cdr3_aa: CSARDVLAGGSEQFF
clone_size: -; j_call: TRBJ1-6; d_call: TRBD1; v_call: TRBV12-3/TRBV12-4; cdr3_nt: TGTGCCAGCAGTGTGGGACAGGGGCGGTCACCCCTCCACTTT; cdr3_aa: CASSVGQGRSPLHF
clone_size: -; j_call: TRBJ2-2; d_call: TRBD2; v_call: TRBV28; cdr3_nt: TGTGCCAGCAGTTTATGGCCTAGCGGCGGCACCGGGGAGCTGTTTTTT; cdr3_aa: CASSLWPSGGTGELFF
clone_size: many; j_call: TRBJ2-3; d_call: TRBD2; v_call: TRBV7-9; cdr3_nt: TGTGCCACCCAGGGAGCGGGAAGAGTGGTGGGAGATACGCAGTATTTT; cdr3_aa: CATQGAGRVVGDTQYF
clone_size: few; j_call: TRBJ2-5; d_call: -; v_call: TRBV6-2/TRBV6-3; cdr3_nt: TGTGCCAGCAGTTACTCGCGCCGTGAGACCCAGTACTTC; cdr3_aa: CASSYSRRETQYF
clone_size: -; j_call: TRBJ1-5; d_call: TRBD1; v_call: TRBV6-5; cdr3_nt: TGTGCCAGCAGTTATGGACAGGGGGCTGAACAGCCCCAGCATTTT; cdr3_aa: CASSYGQGAEQPQHF
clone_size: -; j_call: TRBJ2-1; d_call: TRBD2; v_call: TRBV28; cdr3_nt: TGTGCCAGCTTTGCACAGGGGGCGAGGACTAGCGGGAGTGGGAATGAGCAGTTCTTC; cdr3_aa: CASFAQGARTSGSGNEQFF